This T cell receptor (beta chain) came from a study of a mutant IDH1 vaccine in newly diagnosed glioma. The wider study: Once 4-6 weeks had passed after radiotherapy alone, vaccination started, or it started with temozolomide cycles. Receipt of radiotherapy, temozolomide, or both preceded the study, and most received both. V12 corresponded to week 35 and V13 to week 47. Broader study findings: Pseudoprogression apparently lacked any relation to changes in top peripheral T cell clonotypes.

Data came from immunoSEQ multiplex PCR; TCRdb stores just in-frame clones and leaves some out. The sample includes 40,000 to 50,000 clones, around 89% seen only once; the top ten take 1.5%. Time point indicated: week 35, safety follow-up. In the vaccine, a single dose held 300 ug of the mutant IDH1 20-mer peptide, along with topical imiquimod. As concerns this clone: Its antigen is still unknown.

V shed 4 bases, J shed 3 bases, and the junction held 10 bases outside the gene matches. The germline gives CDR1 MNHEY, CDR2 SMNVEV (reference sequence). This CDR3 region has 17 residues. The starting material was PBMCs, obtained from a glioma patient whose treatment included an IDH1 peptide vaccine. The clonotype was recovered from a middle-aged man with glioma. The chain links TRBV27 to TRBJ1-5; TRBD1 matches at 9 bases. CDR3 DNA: TGTGCCAGCAGTTCAACAGGGGGCAGACCGAACAATCAGCCCCAGCATTTT. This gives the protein CASSSTGGRPNNQPQHF.